This T cell receptor (beta chain) emerged from a study of T cell repertoires in cytomegalovirus infection. About the research overall: In public TCR beta signatures, there were indications of both CMV infection and matching HLA type.

One entry per CDR3 protein results from TCRdb running MiXCR on the reads. Of roughly 640,000 distinct CDR3 sequences detected, 20% to 30% appear once; the ten largest clones hold 6.5% to 10%. Looked up from germline, CDR1 is SGHNT and CDR2 is YYREEE (reference sequence). The CDR3 spans 12 residues. General study findings and limits: The ex vivo response was dominated by HLA-C-restricted CMV-specific TCR beta clonotypes. Based on cumulative public TCR beta family frequency, carriers of CMV plus the relevant HLA were identified.

On this clonotype: No antigen is known for it. At one end, the junction sequence differs from germline, possibly due to a read error.

The sequence was obtained from a human donor in good health (CMV status not recorded). Some clones in this sample may be carry-over from other donors' samples. This chain joins TRBV5-4 and TRBJ2-7, with TRBD2 matching 8 bases. Specimen: CD8+ T cells from PBMCs. Here the CDR3 DNA reads TGTGCCAGCAGCTTGGGACGAGCGGGGGAACTCTTC. Encoded protein: CASSLGRAGELF. The whole variable domain, remainder taken from reference TRBV5-4 and TRBJ2-7, is ETGVTQSPTHLIKTRGQQVTLRCSSQSGHNTVSWYQQALGQGPQFIFQYYREEENGRGNFPPRFSGLQFPNYSSELNVNALELDDSALYLCASSLGRAGELFGPGTRLTVT.